The clone carrying this TCR beta chain was detected only a few times. No antigen is known for it. This sample was included in a study of OX40 agonist ivuxolimab in advanced cancers. Study-level background: Dose-escalation subjects each had hepatocellular carcinoma, melanoma, renal cell or head and neck cancer.

CDR1 SNHLY and CDR2 FYNNEI come from the germline V gene. This CDR3 contains 13 residues. After removal of 7 bases from V and 6 bases from J, the junction contained 8 bases not matched to a gene. Study-wide results and limits: Both blood CD4+ and CD8+ T cells showed clonal growth by week 6 at 0.1 to 3.0 mg/kg.

Assay: immunoSEQ multiplex PCR; the TCRdb copy retains only in-frame clones and omits some. Here the sample spans tens of thousands of clones, under 90% being singletons. This clonotype originated in an adult with an advanced solid tumor such as melanoma, head and neck, liver or kidney cancer. This chain connects TRBV2 to TRBJ2-7, with 8 bases fitting TRBD1. The material sequenced was CD4+ or CD8+ T cells sorted from blood, taken in a trial of the OX40 agonist ivuxolimab. CDR3 residues: CASNLVGTGEQYV. The DNA for the CDR3 is TGTGCCAGCAACCTAGTGGGGACAGGCGAGCAGTACGTC.